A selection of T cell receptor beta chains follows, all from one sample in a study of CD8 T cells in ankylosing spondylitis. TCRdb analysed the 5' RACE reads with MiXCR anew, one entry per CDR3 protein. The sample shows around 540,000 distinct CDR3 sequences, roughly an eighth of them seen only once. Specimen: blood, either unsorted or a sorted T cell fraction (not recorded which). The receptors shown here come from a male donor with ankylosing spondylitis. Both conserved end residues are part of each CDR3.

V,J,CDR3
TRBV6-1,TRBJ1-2,CASTGETGVQGYTF
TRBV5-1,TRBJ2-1,CASSLGTDNEQFF
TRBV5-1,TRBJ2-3,CASSTASGRGADTQYF
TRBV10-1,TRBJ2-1,CASGRTSGTNEQFF
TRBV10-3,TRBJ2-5,CAISEGASGQWWETQYF
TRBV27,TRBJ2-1,CASGWTSGRYNEQFF
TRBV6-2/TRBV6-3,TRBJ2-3,CASSRQGVGTDTQYF
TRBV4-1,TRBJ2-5,CASSQEGRGSYETQYF
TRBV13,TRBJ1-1,CASSARRGLNTEAFF
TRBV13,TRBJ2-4,CASSFTNKNIQYF
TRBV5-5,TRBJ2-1,CASSFSPYNEQFF
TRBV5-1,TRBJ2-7,CASSSQGTAYEQYF
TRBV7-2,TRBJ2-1,CASSSSGPSRNEQFF
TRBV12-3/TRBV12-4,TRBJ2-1,CASSLGSVFNEQFF